This T cell receptor beta chain was profiled in a study of T cell responses to AZD1222 COVID-19 vaccine. Points from the study as a whole: Epitopes outside B.1.351 and B.1.1.7 mutated regions reportedly drew nearly half of spike TCRs.

V was pared by 4 bases and J by 7 bases, with 16 bases between. Looked up from germline, CDR1 is GTSNPN and CDR2 is SVGIG (reference sequence). This CDR3 has 13 amino acids. A note on this clone: What it recognizes is unknown.

Produced via immunoSEQ multiplex PCR; TCRdb's table is partial and in-frame only. The sample holds around 110,000 clones, under 95% seen once. This chain joins TRBV30 and TRBJ2-5; D unresolved. Sequenced here: peripheral blood, sampled 28 days after the second AZD1222 dose. This receptor was identified in an adult who received the AZD1222 COVID-19 vaccine. The CDR3 DNA reads as TGTGCCTGGACGAAGCTGTCCACCGGGACCCAGTACTTC. Translated, it gives CAWTKLSTGTQYF.